This note documents a single T cell receptor beta chain sequence. What it binds is unknown. The data derive from a study of cytomegalovirus exposure and HLA in healthy donors. It was with 60 Vbeta and 13 Jbeta primers that the PCR ran. This table comes from immunoSEQ multiplex PCR, and its TCRdb copy is limited to in-frame clones, with some not included. The sample yields some 150,000 clones, around 80% seen once. General study points: The authors enumerated around 150 TCR beta chains as linked to cytomegalovirus.

The material sequenced was PBMCs. This sequence originates from a man between 18 and 29 years old in good health and CMV-seropositive.

The CDR3 sequence is CASSPDRGQGKYNEAFF. The DNA of the CDR3 is TGTGCCAGCTCTCCGGACAGGGGACAAGGAAAATACAATGAAGCTTTCTTT. The chain uses TRBV18 and TRBJ1-1, with 9 bases that match TRBD1. Germline values: CDR1 KGHSH, CDR2 LQKENI. The CDR3 extends over 17 amino acids. Trimming removed 6 bases from V and 7 bases from J; junction bases left unmatched: 18.